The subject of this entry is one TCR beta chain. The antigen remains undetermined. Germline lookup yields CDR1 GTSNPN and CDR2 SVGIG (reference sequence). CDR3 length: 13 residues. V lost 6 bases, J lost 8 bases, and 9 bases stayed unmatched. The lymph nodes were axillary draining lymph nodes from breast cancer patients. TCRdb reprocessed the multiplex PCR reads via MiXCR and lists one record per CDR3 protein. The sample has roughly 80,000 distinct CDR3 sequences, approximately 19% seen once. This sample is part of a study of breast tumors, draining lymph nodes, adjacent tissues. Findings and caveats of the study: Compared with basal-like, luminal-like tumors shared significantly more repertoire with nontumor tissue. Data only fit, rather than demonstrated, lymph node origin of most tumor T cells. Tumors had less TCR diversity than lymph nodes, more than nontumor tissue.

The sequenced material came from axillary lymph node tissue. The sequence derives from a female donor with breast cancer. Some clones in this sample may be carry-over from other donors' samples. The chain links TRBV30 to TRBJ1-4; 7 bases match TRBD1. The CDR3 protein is CACMDRPREKLFF. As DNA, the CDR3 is TGTGCCTGCATGGACAGGCCACGCGAAAAACTGTTTTTT.